This passage covers 12 T cell receptor beta chains from one sample sequenced in a study of control samples from healthy donors and cancer patients. Clones were sequenced by immunoSEQ multiplex PCR, and TCRdb holds only the in-frame ones, with some missing. The sample has over 150,000 clones; less than 95% are singletons. Sequencing input: PBMCs. These receptors originate from a man between 60 and 75 years old with colorectal cancer.

For the CDR3, the DNA is TGCGCCAGCAGCCAGGTGGGACAGGGAGTAGGTGGCTACACCTTC. This codes for CASSQVGQGVGGYTF. The V and J genes are TRBV4-3 and TRBJ1-2, with 9 bases fitting TRBD1. V was clipped by 3 bases and J by 7 bases; unmatched bases: 9. CDR3 length equals 15 residues. The germline V gene has CDR1 LGHNA and CDR2 YSLEER.

V gene TRBV6-5 combines with J gene TRBJ2-3, with 7 bases fitting TRBD1. The junction had 1 base not matched to a gene; V was cut back by 10 bases and J by 0 bases. The CDR3 covers 12 residues. The germline V gene encodes CDR1 MNHEY and CDR2 SVGAGI. The CDR3 sequence is CAIQGSTDTQYF. The CDR3, as DNA: TGTGCCATACAGGGGAGCACAGATACGCAGTATTTT.

CDR3 region: CAWSVRPGGNYGYTF. The CDR3 nucleotides read TGTGCCTGGAGTGTACGCCCAGGGGGCAACTATGGCTACACCTTC. V gene TRBV30 combines with J gene TRBJ1-2; 8 bases fit TRBD1. CDR3 length: 15 residues. The J segment lost 2 bases and the V segment lost 0 bases, leaving 5 bases of the junction unmatched. Per germline, CDR1 GTSNPN and CDR2 SVGIG (reference sequence).

The chain has TRBV5-6 and TRBJ2-7; TRBD2 aligns across 7 bases. Germline trimming cut 4 bases from V and 0 bases from J; bases unmatched to any gene: 7. Germline values: CDR1 SGHDT, CDR2 YYEEEE. CDR3 size: 15 residues. CDR3 DNA: TGTGCCAGCAGCGCCGAGCGGGGTGGCTCCTACGAGCAGTACTTC. Protein product: CASSAERGGSYEQYF.

Concerning this clone itself: The same CDR3 is also encoded by other DNA sequences in this sample. The gene calls are TRBV5-4 and TRBJ2-5; the match to TRBD2 covers 13 bases. The CDR3 contains 15 residues. The germline gives CDR1 SGHNT, CDR2 YYREEE (reference sequence). Trimming took 4 bases from V and 2 from J; bases not matched to a gene: 2. The CDR3 region has the DNA TGTGCCAGCAGCCTGGGACTAGCGGGGCAAGAGACCCAGTACTTC. It encodes CASSLGLAGQETQYF.

This chain connects TRBV29-1 to TRBJ1-2; TRBD1 aligns across 8 bases. The CDR3 loop spans 13 amino acids. V was pared by 1 base and J by 6 bases, with 4 bases of the junction left unmatched. In germline, CDR1 is SQVTM, CDR2 ANQGSEA. DNA for the CDR3: TGCAGCGTTGAAGGGCAGGGGGCCCATGGCTACACCTTC. This translates into CSVEGQGAHGYTF.

The genes are TRBV7-6 and TRBJ1-2; unclear D gene. Germline V gene lookup returns CDR1 SGHVS and CDR2 FNYEAQ. V was pared by 3 bases and J by 1 base, with 15 bases between. The CDR3 totals 16 residues. CDR3 residues: CASSLTEGNLNYGYTF. CDR3 DNA: TGTGCCAGCAGCTTGACGGAGGGAAACCTTAACTATGGCTACACCTTC.

The V gene is TRBV27, the J gene TRBJ1-4; D remains unclear. The CDR3 has 13 amino acids. Trimming cost V 4 bases and J 8 bases, with 11 bases left between them. Per the germline V gene, CDR1 is MNHEY and CDR2 is SMNVEV (reference sequence). CDR3 sequence reads: CASSSPRREKLFF. Written as DNA, the CDR3 is TGTGCCAGCAGTTCCCCGCGGAGAGAAAAACTGTTTTTT.

This clone occurred once. V usage is TRBV27 and J usage is TRBJ1-5, with D unresolved. CDR1 and CDR2 from the germline V gene are MNHEY and SMNVEV (reference sequence). Trimming left V 2 bases short and J 2 bases short, with 10 bases between. CDR3 size: 15 residues. This CDR3 is CASSLEGTRNQPQHF. Here the CDR3 DNA reads TGTGCCAGCAGTTTAGAGGGTACGCGCAATCAGCCCCAGCATTTT.

The chain recombines TRBV29-1 with TRBJ1-1; a possible D gene is TRBD1 (5 bases). The CDR3 runs 13 residues. CDR1 SQVTM and CDR2 ANQGSEA come from the germline V gene. Trimming stripped 7 bases from V and 1 base from J, with 13 bases between. CDR3 region: CSASPRGNTEAFF. CDR3 in DNA: TGCAGCGCCTCCCCGAGGGGGAACACTGAAGCTTTCTTT. Full variable domain (outside the CDR3, taken from reference TRBV29-1 and TRBJ1-1): SAVISQKPSRDICQRGTSLTIQCQVDSQVTMMFWYRQQPGQSLTLIATANQGSEATYESGFVIDKFPISRPNLTFSTLTVSNMSPEDSSIYLCSASPRGNTEAFFGQGTRLTVV.

The chain uses TRBV6-5 and TRBJ1-1; no reliable D call. The germline gives CDR1 MNHEY, CDR2 SVGAGI. The V end was cut by 5 bases, the J end by 0 bases, with 7 bases between. The CDR3 sequence is 13 residues long. This chain's CDR3 is CASSRSMNTEAFF. DNA for the CDR3: TGTGCCAGCAGTCGCTCTATGAACACTGAAGCTTTCTTT.

The CDR3 DNA reads TGTGCCAGCAGCATCCATTTCCGTGAAAAACTGTTTTTT. Amino acids: CASSIHFREKLFF. The rearrangement links TRBV21-1 to TRBJ1-4. TRBV21-1 is annotated as a pseudogene. The CDR3 has 13 amino acids.